The T cell receptor (beta chain) described here comes from a study of control samples from healthy donors and cancer patients. Data came from immunoSEQ multiplex PCR; TCRdb stores just in-frame clones and leaves some out. Among some 89,000 clones listed, 85% to 90% were seen once. Material: blood. This receptor was taken from a woman in her thirties or forties in good health.

The CDR3 reads CASSLGGGGRGTQYF. The CDR3 DNA reads as TGTGCCAGCAGCCTCGGCGGGGGGGGCCGGGGGACCCAGTACTTC. The rearrangement joins TRBV7-2 to TRBJ2-5, with 9 bases that match TRBD2. This CDR3 has 15 residues. V lost 5 bases to trimming and J lost 7 bases; unmatched junction nucleotides: 11. CDR1 and CDR2 (germline): SGHTA, FQGNSA.